This T cell receptor beta chain was captured by sequencing in a study of blood T cells in healthy people across ages. This CDR3 contains 15 residues. Looked up from germline, CDR1 is SQVTM and CDR2 is ANQGSEA. Trimming took 4 bases from V and 2 from J; bases not matched to a gene: 5. Through a sample-barcoded 5' primer and a J-beta primer mix, a second PCR was run for about 6 to 11 cycles. All samples gave at least 2.5 million CDR3-containing paired-end reads. One entry per CDR3 protein, called by TCRdb with MiXCR from the 5' RACE reads. This table holds nearly 800,000 distinct CDR3 sequences, around 50% found once.

The clonotype originates from a man aged 35 to 55 in good health. J is TRBJ2-3 and V is TRBV29-1; 11 nucleotides match TRBD2. Sample: blood. In nucleotides, the CDR3 is TGCAGCGTTGTAGGGACTAGCGGCCCCACAGATACGCAGTATTTT. This gives the protein CSVVGTSGPTDTQYF.